The rows below give T cell receptor beta chains drawn from one sample of a study of PD-L1 blockade in urothelial cancer. Data came from immunoSEQ multiplex PCR; TCRdb stores just in-frame clones and leaves some out. The data contain roughly 40,000 clones, nearly 90% of them singletons. The sequencing here drew on PBMCs, taken around atezolizumab (anti-PD-L1) treatment. Receptors were obtained from a donor at least 40 years old with urothelial cancer. CDR3s include the opening cysteine and the closing phenylalanine or tryptophan. D genes are given only for firm matches. A row's size may be missing; if present it is once, few, many or a size class.

TRBJ2-3,TRBV9,-,-,TGTGCCAGCACCCAAGGAAGCGACACAGATACGCAGTATTTT,CASTQGSDTDTQYF
TRBJ2-7,TRBV5-5,once,-,TGTGCCAGCAGCCCGGTAGACTCCTACGAGCAGTACTTC,CASSPVDSYEQYF
TRBJ2-1,TRBV6-4,-,-,TGTGCCAGCAGTGACGGGATCCGGGGCTCCTACAATGAGCAGTTCTTC,CASSDGIRGSYNEQFF
TRBJ2-3,TRBV14,-,-,TGTGCCAGCAGCCAGGGCTCCTCAGATACGCAGTATTTT,CASSQGSSDTQYF
TRBJ2-7,TRBV19,-,TRBD1,TGTGCCAGGCCGGGACAGATGTACTTC,CARPGQMYF
TRBJ1-5,TRBV7-2,-,TRBD1,TGTGCCAGCAGCCAGGGACAGACAAATCAGCCCCAGCATTTT,CASSQGQTNQPQHF
TRBJ1-1,TRBV29-1,-,TRBD1,TGCAGCGTTCGACAGGGAAACACTGAAGCTTTCTTT,CSVRQGNTEAFF
TRBJ1-3,TRBV5-6,-,TRBD1,TGTGCCAGCAGCCCGGGGACAGGGGGCTTGGGAAACACCATATATTTT,CASSPGTGGLGNTIYF
TRBJ1-4,TRBV6-1,-,-,TGTGCCAGCAGTGAACAGGGGAATGAAAAACTGTTTTTT,CASSEQGNEKLFF
TRBJ1-1,TRBV29-1,once,-,TGCAGCGTTGAACGGGGGGGGCCTGAAGCTTTCTTT,CSVERGGPEAFF
TRBJ1-2,TRBV5-6,once,-,TGTGCCAGCAGCCCCGGGGGGAAAAGATCGGATGGCTACACCTTC,CASSPGGKRSDGYTF
TRBJ2-7,TRBV11-3,once,TRBD1,TGTGCCAGCAGCTTAGGGGACAGCTCCTACGAGCAGTACTTC,CASSLGDSSYEQYF
TRBJ2-7,TRBV28,once,TRBD1,TGTGCCAGCAGGAGGCCTAGGGGGCGACTACTCGACTCCTACGAGCAGTACTTC,CASRRPRGRLLDSYEQYF
TRBJ1-5,TRBV4-1,-,-,TGCGCCAGCAGCCAAGAAGGGACAACACATAGCAATCAGCCCCAGCATTTT,CASSQEGTTHSNQPQHF
TRBJ2-7,TRBV7-8,-,TRBD2,TGTGCCAGCAGCTCGTTAGCGGGAGTCTCCTACGAGCAGTACTTC,CASSSLAGVSYEQYF
TRBJ2-3,TRBV2,-,TRBD2,TGTGCCAGCAGTGAAGGTATTGGCGTGGCGGGAGAGCCAAAAGATACGCAGTATTTT,CASSEGIGVAGEPKDTQYF
TRBJ1-2,TRBV6-6,-,-,TGTGCCAGCAGTGCGCCGACAGAGATCAACTATGGCTACACCTTC,CASSAPTEINYGYTF
TRBJ2-7,TRBV5-5,-,TRBD1,TGTGCCAGCAGCCTAAATCCCGGACAGGCCTACGAGCAGTACTTC,CASSLNPGQAYEQYF
TRBJ2-2,TRBV5-1,-,-,TGCGCCAGCAGCCTTCGGGCGAACACCGGGGAGCTGTTTTTT,CASSLRANTGELFF
TRBJ2-5,TRBV2,-,-,TGTGCCAGCAGCACGTACCACTCCCACGAGGGAAGCGTGGGGACCCAGTACTTC,CASSTYHSHEGSVGTQYF
TRBJ2-5,TRBV27,-,-,TGTGCCAGCAGTACTCAGGACGGCGCCAGGGCCCAGTACTTC,CASSTQDGARAQYF
TRBJ2-3,TRBV6-4,few,-,TGTGCCAGCAGTGAGACGACGGGACAAGGCACAGATACGCAGTATTTT,CASSETTGQGTDTQYF
TRBJ2-3,TRBV5-1,-,-,TGCGCCAGCAGCTTCCCGGGGGCAGATACGCAGTATTTT,CASSFPGADTQYF
TRBJ2-7,TRBV19,-,TRBD1,TGTGCCAGTAGTATAGGACCCGGCAGGGGGAGACACGAGCAGTACTTC,CASSIGPGRGRHEQYF